A selection of T cell receptor beta chains follows, all from one sample in a study of T cell repertoires in cytomegalovirus infection. TCRdb re-called the reads through MiXCR, storing one row per CDR3 protein. The sample consists of roughly 730,000 distinct CDR3 sequences, around a third of them appearing once. For these TCRs, the target antigens are not known. Specimen: cultured PBMCs, collected from culture after CMV antigen stimulation. The receptors derive from a human donor in good health (CMV status not recorded). Some clones in this sample may be carry-over from other donors' samples. Both conserved end residues are part of each CDR3. The D gene is left open where the match is weak. Clone sizes are given selectively: once, few, many, or a class where the clone is expanded.

V gene	CDR3 length	clone size	D gene	J gene	CDR3 DNA	CDR3 protein
TRBV20-1	14	NA	NA	TRBJ1-5	TGCAGTGCTAGTGGAGGAGGGGGAAATCAGCCCCAGCATTTT	CSASGGGGNQPQHF
TRBV20-1	13	NA	NA	TRBJ2-7	TGCAGTGCTAGACTCCCCGAAAGGGGCGAGCAGTACTTC	CSARLPERGEQYF
TRBV7-6	17	NA	NA	TRBJ2-1	TGTGCCAGCAGCTCCGGAGACTCGTATACCGGATACAATGAGCAGTTCTTC	CASSSGDSYTGYNEQFF
TRBV7-9	14	few	NA	TRBJ2-1	TGTGCCAGCAGCCCTCCGGGACGTCGCAATGAGCAGTTCTTC	CASSPPGRRNEQFF
TRBV19	14	once	NA	TRBJ2-2	TGTGCCAGTAGTAGTCAGGGGAGCACCGGGGAGCTGTTTTTT	CASSSQGSTGELFF
TRBV7-2	17	NA	TRBD2	TRBJ2-1	TGTGCCAGCAGCTTAGCCGGGACTAGCGGGACCTACAATGAGCAGTTCTTC	CASSLAGTSGTYNEQFF
TRBV10-3	12	few	NA	TRBJ1-5	TGTGCCATCAGTGGCAGCAATCAGCCCCAGCATTTT	CAISGSNQPQHF
TRBV4-3	13	NA	NA	TRBJ2-5	TGCGCCAGCAGCCGCAGGGAAGGGGAGACCCAGTACTTC	CASSRREGETQYF
TRBV12-3/TRBV12-4	14	few	TRBD2	TRBJ2-7	TGTGCCAGCAGTTTGCTGGGGGGGTCTTCCGAGCAGTACTTC	CASSLLGGSSEQYF
TRBV20-1	14	few	TRBD2	TRBJ2-7	TGCAGTGCGAGGGGTTCGAGTAGCGGGCGCGAGCAGTACTTC	CSARGSSSGREQYF
TRBV7-9	17	NA	TRBD2	TRBJ2-1	TGTGCCAGCAGCCAAGTGGGAGGGCCACTGAGCGGCAATGAGCAGTTCTTC	CASSQVGGPLSGNEQFF
TRBV7-6	13	few	NA	TRBJ2-7	TGTGCCAGCAGCTTAACGGTGGGCTACGAGCAGTACTTC	CASSLTVGYEQYF
TRBV7-8	14	many	TRBD1	TRBJ2-7	TGTGCCAGCAGCACCCGACAGGGGCCCTACGAGCAGTACTTC	CASSTRQGPYEQYF
TRBV18	17	NA	TRBD1	TRBJ2-7	TGTGCCAGCTCACTATTCACACAGGGGGTTGCTTTCTACGAGCAGTACTTC	CASSLFTQGVAFYEQYF
TRBV5-4	16	once	NA	TRBJ1-6	TGTGCCAGCAGCTTGACCGAACAGGGATATAATTCACCCCTCCACTTT	CASSLTEQGYNSPLHF
TRBV12-5	13	NA	NA	TRBJ1-2	TGTGCTAGTGGTCCAGGGATTCACTATGGCTACACCTTC	CASGPGIHYGYTF
TRBV2	19	few	TRBD1	TRBJ2-7	TGTGCCAGCAGTGAAGAGGGCGGACAGGGGGCGAAAAGCGCCTACGAGCAGTACTTC	CASSEEGGQGAKSAYEQYF
TRBV6-6	19	few	NA	TRBJ2-5	TGTGCCAGCAGTTACTCTCCCCCGGCCGGGCTAGCAGCCCAAGAGACCCAGTACTTC	CASSYSPPAGLAAQETQYF
TRBV11-2	14	once	NA	TRBJ2-1	TGTGCCAGCAGCTCCGTGGGGAAGGTGTATGAGCAGTTCTTC	CASSSVGKVYEQFF